The clone carrying this T cell receptor (beta chain) showed up just a few times. Its antigen is as yet unknown. This entry comes from a study of lymphopenia after photon versus proton radiotherapy. CDR3 length: 16 residues. V was cut by 4 bases and J by 6 bases, with 16 bases left in between. Germline assignment: CDR1 LNHDA and CDR2 SQIVND (reference sequence). Study-wide results and limits: Relative stability marked proton patients; photon patients lost diversity and naive cells.

The table came from immunoSEQ multiplex PCR; TCRdb's copy has only in-frame clones and leaves some out. The data contain about 65,000 clones, 80% to 90% of them singletons. The sequences come from peripheral blood, collected from a patient treated with proton-based radiotherapy. This sequence was found in an older man with esophageal cancer. The chain links TRBV19 to TRBJ1-6, with a weak D call TRBD1 (6 bases). CDR3 in DNA: TGTGCCAGTAGTACCGAGTTGGGGGCTGGTAATTCACCCCTCCACTTT. It is translated as CASSTELGAGNSPLHF.